Presented here are 13 T cell receptor beta chains from one specimen sequenced in a study of CD8+ T cells in alopecia areata. Described treatment: oral pan-JAK inhibitor, 5-10 mg twice daily. TCR sequencing used cDNA made by reverse transcription of extracted RNA. TCRdb keeps only in-frame clones here, not all; method: immunoSEQ multiplex PCR. The repertoire holds 150,000 to 200,000 clones, with 58% as singletons. This sample comprised CD4+ T cells sorted from blood, obtained at approximately week 61, from a patient treated with tofacitinib. These receptors originate from a human donor with alopecia areata.

This clone was recorded once. This chain connects TRBV5-1 to TRBJ1-1, with a possible D match to TRBD1 (5 bases). Germline values: CDR1 SGHRS, CDR2 YFSETQ. The CDR3 covers 12 residues. Trimming removed 4 bases from V and 3 bases from J, with 7 bases in between. CDR3 in DNA: TGCGCCAGCAGCAGGGGAGACACTGAAGCTTTCTTT. Its protein product is CASSRGDTEAFF.

This clone was seen only a few times. The chain links TRBV5-4 to TRBJ2-1; TRBD2 agrees at 8 bases. The CDR3 extends over 14 amino acids. With 4 bases clipped from V and 10 bases from J, the junction kept 10 bases outside the gene matches. The V gene's germline CDR1 is SGHNT and CDR2 YYREEE (reference sequence). CDR3 amino acids: CASSPGGLSWEQFF. CDR3 nucleotides: TGTGCCAGCAGCCCGGGGGGGCTTTCGTGGGAGCAGTTCTTC. The complete variable domain, with remaining parts taken from reference TRBV5-4 and TRBJ2-1, reads ETGVTQSPTHLIKTRGQQVTLRCSSQSGHNTVSWYQQALGQGPQFIFQYYREEENGRGNFPPRFSGLQFPNYSSELNVNALELDDSALYLCASSPGGLSWEQFFGPGTRLTVL.

V gene TRBV29-1 combines with J gene TRBJ1-5; no clear D. V lost 4 bases and J 0 bases, leaving 16 bases between the germline ends. The germline CDR1 and CDR2 sequences are SQVTM and ANQGSEA. This CDR3 is built from 16 residues. CDR3 nucleotides: TGCAGCGTTGCTGACGGTCCCCTATATAGCAATCAGCCCCAGCATTTT. Translated, it gives CSVADGPLYSNQPQHF. Combining the CDR3 with reference TRBV29-1 and TRBJ1-5 gives the whole variable domain SAVISQKPSRDICQRGTSLTIQCQVDSQVTMMFWYRQQPGQSLTLIATANQGSEATYESGFVIDKFPISRPNLTFSTLTVSNMSPEDSSIYLCSVADGPLYSNQPQHFGDGTRLSIL.

The J gene is TRBJ1-2, the V gene TRBV2; TRBD1 matches at 9 bases. The CDR3 has 14 residues. CDR1 and CDR2 (germline): SNHLY, FYNNEI. The V gene end was trimmed by 5 bases and the J gene end by 7 bases; junction bases not matched to a gene: 8. CDR3: CASSRGQGEFGYTF. DNA of the CDR3: TGTGCCAGCAGTAGGGGACAGGGTGAATTTGGCTACACCTTC.

This clone was seen only a few times. The chain employs TRBV29-1 and TRBJ2-5; 14 bases are shared with TRBD2. The CDR3 runs 14 residues. Germline assignment: CDR1 SQVTM and CDR2 ANQGSEA. V lost 7 bases and J lost 1; bases outside the gene matches: 2. The CDR3 spells CSAGLAGAQETQYF. For the CDR3, the DNA is TGCAGCGCGGGACTAGCGGGAGCCCAAGAGACCCAGTACTTC.

The V call is TRBV7-6, the J call TRBJ2-3; 8 bases align to TRBD2. Germline-derived CDR1 and CDR2 are SGHVS and FNYEAQ. After removal of 5 bases from V and 6 bases from J, the junction contained 10 bases not matched to a gene. The CDR3 runs to 15 residues. The CDR3 protein is CASSLDGGARDTQYF. DNA of the CDR3: TGTGCCAGCAGCCTAGACGGGGGGGCCCGGGATACGCAGTATTTT.

The genes are TRBV30 and TRBJ1-2, with D uncertain. Trimming stripped 0 bases from V and 7 bases from J, with 9 bases between. There are 12 residues in the CDR3. The germline gives CDR1 GTSNPN, CDR2 SVGIG (reference sequence). CDR3 in DNA: TGTGCCTGGAGTGTAGGAGGGAGTGGCTACACCTTC. This codes for CAWSVGGSGYTF.

This clone was detected a few times. V usage is TRBV4-1 and J usage is TRBJ1-1; no reliable D call. Germline V gives CDR1 MGHRA, CDR2 YSYEKL. The CDR3 has 13 amino acids. V was pared by 4 bases and J by 0 bases, with 6 bases between. CDR3 loop: CASSPRVNTEAFF. Here the CDR3 DNA reads TGCGCCAGCAGCCCACGAGTGAACACTGAAGCTTTCTTT.

This clone was seen more than once but under ten times. The chain recombines TRBV30 with TRBJ1-1; 10 nucleotides line up with TRBD1. The CDR3 is 13 amino acids. Losses at the gene ends were 5 bases for V and 5 bases for J; bases not matched to a gene: 5. Germline V lookup: CDR1 GTSNPN, CDR2 SVGIG (reference sequence). CDR3 coding DNA: TGTGCCTGGGAATCGGACAGGGGGACTGAAGCTTTCTTT. The encoded protein is CAWESDRGTEAFF.

This clone was observed once. The gene calls are TRBV9 and TRBJ1-1, with D hard to call. With 2 bases removed from V and 1 base from J, the gap between germline ends came to 6 bases. This CDR3 comprises 13 residues. The V gene's germline CDR1 is SGDLS and CDR2 YYNGEE. In DNA, the CDR3 is TGTGCCAGCAGCGTCAATAAGAACACTGAAGCTTTCTTT. This gives the protein CASSVNKNTEAFF.

The J gene is TRBJ2-5, the V gene TRBV7-6, with D unclear. This CDR3 has 17 amino acids. Germline CDR1 SGHVS, CDR2 FNYEAQ. The V end lost 6 bases, the J end lost 0 bases, and 20 bases lay between the germline ends. The chain's CDR3 is CASSLAASRLYQETQYF. Here the CDR3 DNA reads TGTGCCAGCAGTTTGGCGGCGTCTCGATTGTACCAAGAGACCCAGTACTTC. Together with reference TRBV7-6 and TRBJ2-5, the CDR3 gives the full variable domain: GAGVSQSPRYKVTKRGQDVALRCDPISGHVSLYWYRQALGQGPEFLTYFNYEAQQDKSGLPNDRFSAERPEGSISTLTIQRTEQRDSAMYRCASSLAASRLYQETQYFGPGTRLLVL.

The chain uses TRBV9 and TRBJ2-6, with D uncertain. CDR3 size: 16 residues. Germline assignment: CDR1 SGDLS and CDR2 YYNGEE. The ends were cut back, 0 bases at V and 0 bases at J, with 7 bases in the middle. CDR3 coding DNA: TGTGCCAGCAGCGTAGTAGGGAACTCTGGGGCCAACGTCCTGACTTTC. This sequence encodes CASSVVGNSGANVLTF.

The chain links TRBV5-6 to TRBJ1-2; D is perhaps TRBD1 (5 bases). The CDR3 runs 13 residues. V lost 6 bases and J lost 4, with 13 bases in between. CDR1 SGHDT and CDR2 YYEEEE come from the germline V gene. CDR3 loop: CASNPGRSYGYTF. CDR3 DNA sequence: TGTGCCAGCAACCCGGGACGTAGCTATGGCTACACCTTC.